This TCR beta chain was recorded in a study of Ad26.COV2.S vaccination and SARS-CoV-2 variants. Study-wide background: Each vaccinee took Ad26.COV2.S intramuscularly, once or twice 56 days apart. Study results and caveats: Reportedly, spike-specific CD8+ and CD4+ T cell responses achieved substantial breadth once vaccination had taken place.

TCRdb's copy holds only in-frame clones and misses some; the assay was immunoSEQ multiplex PCR. The table includes around 450,000 clones, roughly 90% detected once. The germline CDR1 and CDR2 sequences are SGDLS and YYNGEE. The CDR3 spans 12 residues. Trimming removed 0 bases at V and 5 bases at J, with 3 bases between. Described treatment: roughly 20 received Ad26.COV2.S at low or high dose, single or two shots; about five received placebo; per-sample allocation not given. Sampling happened 63 days after the first vaccine or placebo injection. This adult donor, from Boston, was 18-55 years old. The vaccine antigen was prefusion-stabilized Wuhan SARS-CoV-2 spike. On this clone: Antigen: not known. Distinct nucleotide sequences in the sample also encode this CDR3.

The sequence was obtained from a person aged 18-65 years who received the Ad26.COV2.S COVID-19 vaccine or a placebo. V and J are TRBV9 and TRBJ2-1; no clear D gene. Specimen: peripheral blood, collected in a trial of Ad26.COV2.S vaccine versus placebo. The CDR3, as DNA: TGTGCCAGCAGCGTAGGGGACAATGAGCAGTTCTTC. This encodes CASSVGDNEQFF.